The TCR beta chain described here comes from a study of cytomegalovirus exposure and HLA in healthy donors. Study details: When 398 donors were genotyped, more than 70% of them were found to fall in the Caucasian-associated ancestry cluster.

From germline, CDR1 is MGHRA and CDR2 YSYEKL. The CDR3 is 18 residues long. The V and J ends lost 2 bases and 4 bases, in that order; junction bases with no gene match: 16. The PCR used 60 Vbeta and 13 Jbeta primers. The authors' processing: A follow-up analysis tallied tens of millions of unique TCR beta chains, roughly 11 million shared. Assay used: immunoSEQ multiplex PCR; TCRdb lists only in-frame clones, some missing. V and J calls and clone size are copied from that table; D and trimming were computed from the DNA. Seen here are over 80,000 clones, roughly four fifths observed once, and the top ten hold around 5.2%.

This clonotype was obtained from a man aged 35 to 55 in good health and CMV-seropositive. V usage is TRBV4-1 and J usage is TRBJ1-2; TRBD1 aligns across 7 bases. Sequenced input: PBMCs. In DNA form, the CDR3 reads TGCGCCAGCAGCCAAAGTATTAACAGGGGAGATTTGGGCTATGGCTACACCTTC. As protein: CASSQSINRGDLGYGYTF.